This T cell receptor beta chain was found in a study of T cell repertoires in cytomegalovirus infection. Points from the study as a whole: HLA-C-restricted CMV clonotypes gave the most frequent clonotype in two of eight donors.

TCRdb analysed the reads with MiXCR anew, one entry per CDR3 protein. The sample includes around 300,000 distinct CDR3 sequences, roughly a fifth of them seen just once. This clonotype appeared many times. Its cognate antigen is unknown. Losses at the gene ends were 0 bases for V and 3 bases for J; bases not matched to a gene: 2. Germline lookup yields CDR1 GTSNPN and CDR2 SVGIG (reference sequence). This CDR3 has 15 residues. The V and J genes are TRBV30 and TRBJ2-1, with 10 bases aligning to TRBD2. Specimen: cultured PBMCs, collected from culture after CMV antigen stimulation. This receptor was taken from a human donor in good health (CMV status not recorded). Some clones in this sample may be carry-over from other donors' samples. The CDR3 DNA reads TGTGCCTGGAGTGTAGGGACTAGCGACTACAATGAGCAGTTCTTC. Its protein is CAWSVGTSDYNEQFF.